The 21 T cell receptor beta chains reported below all come from one sample, sequenced in a study of post-analysis software for immune sequencing data. Study findings and constraints: TRBV segments more frequent in patients than in controls numbered five and included TRBV5-6, TRBV5-1 and TRBV20-1.

TCR beta cDNA libraries included unique molecular identifiers. TCRdb analysed the PCR reads with MiXCR anew, one entry per CDR3 protein. The table lists 150,000 to 200,000 distinct CDR3 sequences, 30% of them singletons, with about 1.4% in the top ten. No antigens are known for them. Material: blood. The receptors were gathered from a girl aged 10-17 years with multiple sclerosis.

The chain combines TRBV10-3 with TRBJ2-1; D is unresolved. CDR3 length: 16 residues. Per the germline V gene, CDR1 is ENHRY and CDR2 is SYGVKD. Between the trimmed V and J ends, which lost 5 bases and 2 bases, there was a span of 16 bases. The CDR3 nucleotides are TGTGCCATCAGTCTCAAGAACCTTTTCCCCTACAATGAGCAGTTCTTC. Protein: CAISLKNLFPYNEQFF.

This clonotype was recorded a few times. The chain has TRBV7-9 and TRBJ1-1, with a tentative D call TRBD1 (5 bases). This CDR3 has 14 residues. Per germline, CDR1 SEHNR and CDR2 FQNEAQ (reference sequence). Trimming took 1 base from V and 11 from J, leaving 17 bases between them. CDR3 sequence: CASSLVGREVRAFF. Here the CDR3 DNA reads TGTGCCAGCAGCTTAGTCGGCAGGGAAGTGCGGGCTTTCTTT.

Only a few counts were recorded for this clonotype. The gene calls are TRBV12-3 or TRBV12-4 and TRBJ1-1; D might be TRBD1 (5 bases). V lost 5 bases and J 4 bases, leaving 11 bases between the germline ends. This CDR3 is built from 13 residues. This CDR3 is CASSGPGGTEAFF. CDR3 coding DNA: TGTGCCAGCAGTGGTCCCGGGGGCACTGAAGCTTTCTTT.

The rearrangement links TRBV20-1 to TRBJ2-1; D is ambiguous. V was pared by 3 bases and J by 7 bases, with 7 bases between. This CDR3 comprises 11 residues. CDR1 and CDR2 from the germline V gene are DFQATT and SNEGSKA (reference sequence). DNA for the CDR3: TGCAGTGCTAGTCTTGTTAATGAGCAGTTCTTC. The encoded protein is CSASLVNEQFF.

In this sample, this clonotype turned up a few times. The rearrangement links TRBV6-5 to TRBJ1-2; TRBD1 is a possible D gene (6 bases). The CDR3 is 16 residues long. CDR1 MNHEY and CDR2 SVGAGI come from the germline V gene. V gave up 6 bases and J gave up 8 bases, with 25 bases separating them. The CDR3 bases are TGTGCCAGCAGCCTTAAGCCGTGGGGGGCCCACTTAGGCTACACCTTC. Its translation is CASSLKPWGAHLGYTF.

This chain links TRBV3-1 with TRBJ2-7; 11 bases are shared with TRBD2. This CDR3 spans 18 amino acids. V gave up 4 bases and J gave up 0 bases; unmatched junction bases: 11. Germline V gives CDR1 LGHDT, CDR2 YNNKEL (reference sequence). Here the CDR3 reads CASSPHLAGGSRSYEQYF. The CDR3 DNA follows: TGTGCCAGCAGCCCTCATTTAGCGGGAGGGTCCCGCTCCTACGAGCAGTACTTC.

This chain uses TRBV12-3 or TRBV12-4 with TRBJ2-3, with D possibly being TRBD1 (6 bases). The CDR3 consists of 13 residues. V was pared by 8 bases and J by 4 bases, with 13 bases between. CDR3 nucleotide sequence: TGTGCCAGCGGACAGCCCACGGCAGATACGCAGTATTTT. Its translation is CASGQPTADTQYF.

This clonotype was recorded many times. The V and J genes are TRBV12-3 or TRBV12-4 and TRBJ2-7, with 13 bases that match TRBD2. The CDR3 length is 15 residues. The ends lost 4 bases at V and 7 bases at J; junction bases unmatched: 7. The CDR3 DNA follows: TGTGCCAGCAGTTACGGACTAGCGGGAGTAATTGAGCAGTACTTC. It encodes CASSYGLAGVIEQYF.

Points on this clonotype: With a much larger clone just one base away, this may be a read error. V is TRBV28 and J is TRBJ2-4; perhaps TRBD2 as D (5 bases). This CDR3 is built from 12 residues. V dropped 6 bases and J dropped 13 bases, with 16 bases sitting between them. The germline V gene encodes CDR1 MDHEN and CDR2 SYDVKM. CDR3: CASSPVGSWQYF. For the CDR3, the DNA is TGTGCCAGCAGCCCTGTGGGGAGCTGGCAGTACTTC.

This chain connects TRBV6-6 to TRBJ1-6, with D maybe TRBD1 (6 bases). Germline V gene lookup returns CDR1 MNHNY and CDR2 SVGAGI (reference sequence). V was trimmed by 0 bases and J by 7 bases, leaving 13 bases between them. The CDR3 has 16 residues. CDR3 sequence (DNA): TGTGCCAGCAGTTACTCAGTTGTGGGGACAAATTCACCCCTCCACTTT. Amino acids: CASSYSVVGTNSPLHF.

This clonotype has at least ten counts. The V gene is TRBV5-6, the J gene TRBJ2-1; D gene unclear. The CDR3 runs 17 residues. V was clipped by 2 bases and J by 0 bases, with 15 bases between them. CDR1 and CDR2 from the germline V gene are SGHDT and YYEEEE. The CDR3: CASSLAQALSSYNEQFF. CDR3 bases: TGTGCCAGCAGCTTAGCTCAGGCTCTGAGCTCCTACAATGAGCAGTTCTTC.

On this clonotype: Its ends do not fully match the called genes, so a read error is possible. The chain is built from TRBV5-1 and TRBJ2-5, with D perhaps matching TRBD1 (6 bases). Germline V gene lookup returns CDR1 SGHRS and CDR2 YFSETQ. The length of the CDR3 is 13 residues. The CDR3 bases are TGCGCCAGCCGCTTACAGGGTCAAGAGACCCAGTACTTC. This codes for CASRLQGQETQYF. Variable domain in full (rest from reference TRBV5-1 and TRBJ2-5): KAGVTQTPRYLIKTRGQQVTLSCSPISGHRSVSWYQQTPGQGLQFLFEYFSETQRNKGNFPGRFSGRQFSNSRSEMNVSTLELGDSALYLCASRLQGQETQYFGPGTRLLVL.

This clonotype has only a few counts. This chain connects TRBV20-1 to TRBJ1-3; D is ambiguous. CDR3 size: 13 residues. Between the trimmed V and J ends, which lost 7 bases and 0 bases, there was a span of 10 bases. Germline V lookup: CDR1 DFQATT, CDR2 SNEGSKA (reference sequence). CDR3 sequence reads: CSVEGSSGNTIYF. The CDR3 DNA sequence: TGCAGTGTGGAGGGTAGCTCTGGAAACACCATATATTTT.

This clonotype was counted ten times or more. The V call is TRBV4-1, the J call TRBJ2-2, with D possibly TRBD2 on 5 matching bases. This CDR3 contains 15 residues. Looked up from germline, CDR1 is MGHRA and CDR2 is YSYEKL. V was cut by 1 base and J by 7 bases, with 13 bases left in between. The CDR3 is CASSQGPAGGGELFF. In nucleotides, the CDR3 is TGCGCCAGCAGCCAAGGTCCGGCGGGTGGCGGGGAGCTGTTTTTT.

This clonotype was seen at least ten times. The V call is TRBV5-1, the J call TRBJ2-3, with D unclear. This CDR3 has 14 amino acids. V was cut by 2 bases and J by 2 bases, with 9 bases left in between. Germline-derived CDR1 and CDR2 are SGHRS and YFSETQ. CDR3 residues: CASSFYYYTDTQYF. DNA of the CDR3: TGCGCCAGCAGCTTCTATTATTACACAGATACGCAGTATTTT.

This clonotype has a handful of counts. This chain joins TRBV20-1 and TRBJ2-6; weak D call: TRBD1 (6 bases). The CDR3 spans 16 residues. The germline V and J ends were trimmed by 6 bases and 0 bases, with 15 bases remaining between them. Germline V lookup: CDR1 DFQATT, CDR2 SNEGSKA (reference sequence). The CDR3 DNA follows: TGCAGTGCATTGGGGGCAGAGAGCTCTGGGGCCAACGTCCTGACTTTC. It translates to CSALGAESSGANVLTF.

A few counts support this clonotype. At one of its ends the junction is not consistent with the germline gene, which may arise from a read error. The chain employs TRBV6-5 and TRBJ2-7; 7 bases are shared with TRBD1. This CDR3 contains 14 residues. CDR1 and CDR2 from the germline V gene are MNHEY and SVGAGI. The CDR3 sequence: CARSRQGELYEQYF. DNA of the CDR3: TGTGCCCGCAGTCGACAGGGTGAATTGTACGAGCAGTACTTC.

A word on this clonotype: One end of the junction does not line up with germline, which may come from a read error. The chain employs TRBV7-3 and TRBJ2-2; 9 nucleotides line up with TRBD1. CDR3 length equals 15 residues. Germline V gives CDR1 SGHTA, CDR2 FQGTGA. The CDR3 DNA is TGTGCCAGCAGCGTAACCGGGACAGGGACCGGGGAGCTGTTTTTT. Its protein product is CASSVTGTGTGELFF.

The chain uses TRBV7-2 and TRBJ2-1; D is perhaps TRBD1 (6 bases). Germline loops: CDR1 SGHTA, CDR2 FQGNSA. The CDR3 contains 12 residues. V gave up 4 bases and J gave up 10 bases, with 11 bases separating them. CDR3 sequence (DNA): TGTGCCAGCAGCTCTATACAGGGCGAGCAGTTCTTC. It yields the protein CASSSIQGEQFF.

This clonotype has just a few counts. V gene TRBV12-5 combines with J gene TRBJ1-3; a possible D gene is TRBD1 (6 bases). Germline V gene data show CDR1 as LGHNT and CDR2 as FRNRAP. The CDR3 sequence is 15 residues long. Trimming took 1 base from V and 4 from J, leaving 11 bases between them. The DNA of the CDR3 is TGTGCTAGTGGTTTGGCGAACAGGGTGGGAAACACCATATATTTT. Translation gives CASGLANRVGNTIYF.

This chain's CDR3 is CASSPPREGPDEQFF. CDR3 nucleotide sequence: TGTGCCAGCTCACCACCGCGGGAGGGCCCGGATGAGCAGTTCTTC. The gene calls are TRBV18 and TRBJ2-1; 9 positions agree with TRBD2. The CDR3 is made up of 15 amino acids. Germline trimming cut 0 bases from V and 8 bases from J; bases unmatched to any gene: 5. Germline assignment: CDR1 KGHSH and CDR2 LQKENI.